Below are 20 T cell receptor beta chains sequenced from a single sample in a study of cytomegalovirus exposure and HLA in healthy donors. This PCR relied on a set of 60 Vbeta primers and 13 Jbeta primers. Here immunoSEQ multiplex PCR was the method, and the copy in TCRdb shows in-frame clones only, minus some. This table holds approximately 110,000 clones, 15% found once. Specimen: PBMCs. The receptor set was obtained from a female donor in good health and CMV-seronegative.

The sample holds a few counts of this clone. V usage is TRBV2 and J usage is TRBJ2-7, with D perhaps matching TRBD2 (6 bases). V lost 0 bases, J lost 2 bases, and 11 bases lay in between. This CDR3 comprises 15 residues. The germline V gene encodes CDR1 SNHLY and CDR2 FYNNEI. In DNA, the CDR3 is TGTGCCAGCAGTGAAGCGTCGGGAGTAACCTACGAGCAGTACTTC. Encoded protein: CASSEASGVTYEQYF.

This clone was counted a few times. V gene TRBV5-1 combines with J gene TRBJ1-2; 7 bases align to TRBD1. The germline V gene encodes CDR1 SGHRS and CDR2 YFSETQ. V lost 4 bases and J lost 0; bases outside the gene matches: 9. The CDR3 spans 16 residues. This CDR3 reads CASSIAAGTANYGYTF. The DNA for the CDR3 is TGCGCCAGCAGCATAGCTGCTGGGACAGCTAACTATGGCTACACCTTC.

The chain employs TRBV6-5 and TRBJ2-7; 11 nucleotides match TRBD1. The germline V gene encodes CDR1 MNHEY and CDR2 SVGAGI. The CDR3 spans 14 residues. Trimming removed 5 bases from V and 5 bases from J; junction bases left unmatched: 5. DNA for the CDR3: TGTGCCAGCAGTCGCGGACAGGGGGCCCACGAGCAGTACTTC. Amino acids: CASSRGQGAHEQYF.

In this sample, this clone turned up a few times. The CDR3 DNA reads TGTGCCAGTACGAAGGGGGCAGTCCCGAACACCATATATTTT. This translates into CASTKGAVPNTIYF. The V and J genes are TRBV19 and TRBJ1-3, with TRBD1 matching 7 bases. Losses at the gene ends were 7 bases for V and 7 bases for J; bases not matched to a gene: 10. The CDR3 extends over 14 amino acids. Germline CDR1 and CDR2: LNHDA and SQIVND (reference sequence).

This clone occurred a few times. This chain links TRBV4-3 with TRBJ1-3; a weak D match, TRBD1 (6 bases). This CDR3 is built from 18 residues. Trimming pared 0 bases from V and 4 bases from J, leaving 19 bases between. CDR1 and CDR2 from the germline V gene are LGHNA and YSLEER. CDR3 sequence reads: CASSQDWGTRGFGNTIYF. The CDR3, as DNA: TGCGCCAGCAGCCAAGATTGGGGGACACGGGGCTTCGGAAACACCATATATTTT.

V and J are TRBV7-7 and TRBJ2-3; possible D gene TRBD2, 5 bases. The CDR3 extends over 13 amino acids. The V gene's germline CDR1 is SSHAT and CDR2 FNYEAQ (reference sequence). CDR3 loop: CAVAGGNTDTQYF. CDR3 nucleotides: TGTGCTGTCGCGGGCGGTAACACAGATACGCAGTATTTT.

This sequence joins TRBV30 and TRBJ1-3; 11 bases agree with TRBD1. The V gene's germline CDR1 is GTSNPN and CDR2 SVGIG (reference sequence). With 7 bases clipped from V and 1 base from J, the junction kept 12 bases outside the gene matches. The CDR3 consists of 17 residues. The CDR3 sequence: CASNPGQGGGSGNTIYF. CDR3 in DNA: TGTGCCTCCAATCCGGGACAGGGGGGAGGTTCTGGAAACACCATATATTTT.

The CDR3 DNA follows: TGTGCCTGGAGTGACAGGGGGGGGAGCACAGATACGCAGTATTTT. Translation gives CAWSDRGGSTDTQYF. The chain links TRBV30 to TRBJ2-3, with TRBD1 as a possible D gene (8 bases). Germline V gene sequence: CDR1 GTSNPN, CDR2 SVGIG (reference sequence). The length of the CDR3 is 15 residues. V lost 1 base to trimming and J lost 0 bases, with 11 bases between them. The full variable domain, in which reference TRBV30 and TRBJ2-3 provide the parts outside the CDR3, is SQTIHQWPATLVQPVGSPLSLECTVEGTSNPNLYWYRQAAGRGLQLLFYSVGIGQISSEVPQNLSASRPQDRQFILSSKKLLLSDSGFYLCAWSDRGGSTDTQYFGPGTRLTVL.

V is TRBV7-3 and J is TRBJ1-2, with 7 positions matching TRBD1. This CDR3 is 15 amino acids long. Germline V gives CDR1 SGHTA, CDR2 FQGTGA. The V and J ends lost 0 bases and 0 bases, in that order; junction bases with no gene match: 1. CDR3 DNA: TGTGCCAGCAGCTTAACTGGGACAGCTAACTATGGCTACACCTTC. This sequence encodes CASSLTGTANYGYTF.

This clone was detected a few times. The rearrangement joins TRBV15 to TRBJ1-2; no firm D call. In germline, CDR1 is LNHNV, CDR2 YYDKDF (reference sequence). Trimming took off 5 bases at V and 6 bases at J, with 7 bases between the two ends. This CDR3 spans 11 amino acids. The CDR3 DNA sequence: TGTGCCACCAGCGACACTCATGGCTACACCTTC. As protein: CATSDTHGYTF.

A few counts support this clone. The CDR3 is CASTAVFGGYTF. The CDR3 DNA is TGTGCCAGCACAGCGGTTTTCGGTGGCTACACCTTC. V and J are TRBV6-5 and TRBJ1-2; D is undetermined. V was pared by 7 bases and J by 7 bases, with 13 bases between. Germline CDR1 is MNHEY and CDR2 is SVGAGI. This CDR3 comprises 12 residues.

This clone was detected only a few times. The V gene is TRBV21-1, the J gene TRBJ2-5; the D segment call TRBD1 is taken from the table without a DNA check. TRBV21-1 is classified as a pseudogene. CDR3 length: 15 amino acids. The CDR3 bases are TGTGCCAGCAGCAAAACTCCCAGGCCGTGGGAGACCCAGTACTTC. The encoded protein is CASSKTPRPWETQYF.

This clone appeared a few times. The chain couples TRBV30 to TRBJ2-1; 7 nucleotides line up with TRBD2. Germline-derived CDR1 and CDR2 are GTSNPN and SVGIG (reference sequence). The CDR3 is 14 residues long. With V trimmed by 0 bases and J by 7 bases, 6 bases remained unmatched. CDR3 nucleotides: TGTGCCTGGAGTGTGGGTGCGGGAGTAAATGAGCAGTTCTTC. Amino acid sequence: CAWSVGAGVNEQFF.

The chain couples TRBV15 to TRBJ2-7, with 8 bases aligning to TRBD2. The CDR3 has 14 amino acids. V was clipped by 1 base and J by 4 bases; unmatched bases: 3. Germline lookup yields CDR1 LNHNV and CDR2 YYDKDF (reference sequence). CDR3 protein: CATSRGGRTYEQYF. Here the CDR3 DNA reads TGTGCCACCAGCAGAGGCGGGAGGACGTACGAGCAGTACTTC.

This clone has more than one count but fewer than ten. This rearrangement joins TRBV6-1 to TRBJ2-7; the match to TRBD2 covers 10 bases. Per germline, CDR1 MNHNS and CDR2 SASEGT. The CDR3 runs 15 residues. Trimming at V came to 3 bases and at J to 2 bases, leaving 4 bases not matched to a gene. The CDR3 coding sequence is TGTGCCAGCAGTGATAGCGGGAGGCCACCCTACGAGCAGTACTTC. Translation gives CASSDSGRPPYEQYF.

This sequence joins TRBV4-1 and TRBJ1-6; TRBD1 might be the D (5 bases). Germline V lookup: CDR1 MGHRA, CDR2 YSYEKL. The CDR3 totals 15 residues. Between the trimmed V and J ends, which lost 3 bases and 7 bases, there was a span of 13 bases. CDR3 nucleotides: TGCGCCAGCAGCCAGATGGCGGGGCTAAATTCACCCCTCCACTTT. Translating gives CASSQMAGLNSPLHF.

The sample holds a few counts of this clone. CDR3 protein: CAWSVGQGLRDTEAFF. CDR3 nucleotide sequence: TGTGCCTGGAGTGTCGGACAGGGTTTGAGGGACACTGAAGCTTTCTTT. The chain uses TRBV30 and TRBJ1-1; 8 positions match TRBD1. The CDR3 loop spans 16 amino acids. Germline V gene data show CDR1 as GTSNPN and CDR2 as SVGIG (reference sequence). The V segment lost 0 bases and the J segment 3 bases; nucleotides outside the gene matches: 9. The variable domain in full, with the rest retrieved from reference TRBV30 and TRBJ1-1, is SQTIHQWPATLVQPVGSPLSLECTVEGTSNPNLYWYRQAAGRGLQLLFYSVGIGQISSEVPQNLSASRPQDRQFILSSKKLLLSDSGFYLCAWSVGQGLRDTEAFFGQGTRLTVV.

J is TRBJ1-2 and V is TRBV29-1; 7 bases match TRBD1. In germline, CDR1 is SQVTM, CDR2 ANQGSEA. Trimming at V came to 6 bases and at J to 3 bases, leaving 10 bases not matched to a gene. CDR3 size: 14 residues. The CDR3 region is CSVFNRGVDYGYTF. The CDR3 DNA follows: TGCAGCGTGTTCAACAGGGGAGTGGACTATGGCTACACCTTC.

This clone was seen a few times. The V and J genes are TRBV5-4 and TRBJ2-1; TRBD2 agrees at 8 bases. Germline values: CDR1 SGHNT, CDR2 YYREEE (reference sequence). The CDR3 has 16 amino acids. V lost 7 bases and J lost 2; bases outside the gene matches: 11. The CDR3 reads CASAIMGLVAYNEQFF. In nucleotides, the CDR3 is TGTGCCAGCGCCATTATGGGACTAGTCGCCTACAATGAGCAGTTCTTC.

The chain carries TRBV7-9 and TRBJ1-1, with 10 bases identical to TRBD1. Germline values: CDR1 SEHNR, CDR2 FQNEAQ (reference sequence). The CDR3 totals 13 residues. Trimming removed 5 bases from V and 11 bases from J; junction bases left unmatched: 8. The CDR3 sequence: CASSPGTGVGAFF. The CDR3 DNA reads as TGTGCCAGCAGCCCCGGGACAGGGGTGGGGGCTTTCTTT.